These 9 T cell receptor beta chains originate from one sample sequenced in a study of shared clonotypes between healthy human individuals. Libraries were prepared by immunoSEQ multiplex PCR; TCRdb keeps only in-frame clonotypes and omits some of them. This table has 850,000 to 1,200,000 clones, about 74% appearing once. The sequenced sample consisted of memory CD4+ T cells sorted from blood. Subset meaning: CD45RA-negative fraction. These TCRs come from a man aged 18 to 29 in good health.

In the case of this clone: The same CDR3 is also encoded by other DNA sequences in this sample. The rearrangement links TRBV5-1 to TRBJ2-2; D may be TRBD2 (6 bases). The CDR3 has 14 residues. V lost 0 bases, J lost 5 bases, and 8 bases lay in between. From germline, CDR1 is SGHRS and CDR2 YFSETQ. CDR3 amino acids: CASSLGRDTGELFF. CDR3 sequence (DNA): TGCGCCAGCAGCTTGGGGAGGGATACCGGGGAGCTGTTTTTT.

This chain uses TRBV27 with TRBJ2-1; TRBD1 matches at 7 bases. Germline V CDR1 and CDR2: MNHEY, SMNVEV (reference sequence). The CDR3 runs 13 residues. After removal of 6 bases from V and 7 bases from J, the junction contained 6 bases not matched to a gene. The DNA of the CDR3 is TGTGCCAGCAGCCCTTCGACAGGGAATGAGCAGTTCTTC. Its translation: CASSPSTGNEQFF.

In this sample, this clone turned up a few times. Other DNA sequences in this specimen translate into the identical CDR3. This sequence joins TRBV19 and TRBJ2-5; D is perhaps TRBD1 or TRBD2 (5 bases each). This CDR3 region has 13 residues. V lost 5 bases and J 5 bases, leaving 12 bases between the germline ends. Germline CDR1 reads LNHDA; CDR2 reads SQIVND (reference sequence). In DNA, the CDR3 is TGTGCCAGTAGTCCCCTAGCAGGGGAGACCCAGTACTTC. Its translation is CASSPLAGETQYF.

The chain employs TRBV6-6 and TRBJ1-1, with TRBD1 matching 10 bases. The trim removed 11 bases at V and 7 bases at J, leaving 10 bases unmatched. Germline-derived CDR1 and CDR2 are MNHNY and SVGAGI (reference sequence). This CDR3 spans 13 amino acids. The CDR3 reads CAGQDRGGNEAFF. The CDR3 nucleotides are TGTGCCGGTCAGGACAGGGGGGGCAATGAAGCTTTCTTT.

The CDR3 coding sequence is TGTGCCAGCAGTCCCGCCGGGAACACTTATAGCAATCAGCCCCAGCATTTT. Translation: CASSPAGNTYSNQPQHF. The chain has TRBV27 and TRBJ1-5; unclear D gene. The V end was cut by 5 bases, the J end by 0 bases, with 17 bases between. Germline values: CDR1 MNHEY, CDR2 SMNVEV (reference sequence). The CDR3 spans 17 residues.

The V gene is TRBV18, the J gene TRBJ1-1; 8 bases map to TRBD1. V shed 0 bases and J 4 bases; nucleotides not matched to a gene: 7. The CDR3 totals 16 residues. Germline V lookup: CDR1 KGHSH, CDR2 LQKENI. CDR3 coding DNA: TGTGCCAGCTCACCACCGGGGGCAGGGGGCTCCACTGAAGCTTTCTTT. As protein: CASSPPGAGGSTEAFF.

The rearrangement joins TRBV15 to TRBJ2-1, with 7 bases matching TRBD2. This CDR3 spans 16 amino acids. Unmatched junction bases numbered 10, after V lost 1 base and J lost 7 bases. Germline CDR1 reads LNHNV; CDR2 reads YYDKDF (reference sequence). CDR3 amino acids: CATSRVAGARKNEQFF. The CDR3 DNA reads TGTGCCACCAGCAGAGTTGCGGGAGCGAGGAAAAATGAGCAGTTCTTC.

The chain recombines TRBV11-2 with TRBJ2-2; D is uncertain. The CDR3 contains 11 residues. The V end lost 6 bases, the J end lost 6 bases, and 5 bases lay between the germline ends. Germline loops: CDR1 SGHAT, CDR2 FQNNGV. This CDR3 reads CASSPPGELFF. CDR3 DNA: TGTGCCAGCAGTCCGCCCGGGGAGCTGTTTTTT.

This clone came up many times. The chain combines TRBV4-2 with TRBJ2-3; 7 bases match TRBD2. The CDR3 runs 17 residues. V was clipped by 0 bases and J by 4 bases; unmatched bases: 10. Germline CDR1 reads LGHNA; CDR2 reads YNFKEQ. The chain's CDR3 is CASSQDPSGGIADTQYF. The CDR3, as DNA: TGTGCCAGCAGCCAAGATCCTTCCGGGGGGATAGCAGATACGCAGTATTTT.